This T cell receptor beta chain derives from a study of cytomegalovirus exposure and HLA in healthy donors. Amplification used 60 Vbeta primers and 13 Jbeta primers. The table came from immunoSEQ multiplex PCR; TCRdb's copy has only in-frame clones and leaves some out. The repertoire holds 150,000 to 170,000 clones, with around 75% as singletons. J was trimmed by 2 bases and V by 1 base; bases with no gene match: 6. The CDR3 contains 16 residues. Per the germline V gene, CDR1 is SGHVS and CDR2 is FNYEAQ. General study findings and limits: Differences between HLA loci emerged in a later analysis of TCR association rates, with DRB1 most and HLA-C fewest.

All the people who gave samples were healthy bone marrow donors. As concerns this clone: The antigen remains undetermined.

This chain uses TRBV7-6 with TRBJ2-7; TRBD1 agrees at 9 bases. The clonotype comes from a man younger than 35 in good health and CMV-seronegative. The specimen was PBMCs. The CDR3, as DNA: TGTGCCAGCAGCTTAGAGGCGGGACAGGGACCCTACGAGCAGTACTTC. This encodes CASSLEAGQGPYEQYF.